These 14 T cell receptor beta chains share one sample of origin, sequenced in a study of T cell responses to AZD1222 COVID-19 vaccine. Only in-frame clones appear in the TCRdb table, and some are missing; sequencing was by immunoSEQ multiplex PCR. This sample has approximately 82,000 clones, with about 90% found just once. The sample here was peripheral blood, taken 28 days after the second AZD1222 dose. The receptors come from an adult who received the AZD1222 COVID-19 vaccine.

This rearrangement joins TRBV18 to TRBJ1-4, with 8 bases identical to TRBD1. Trimming took 3 bases from V and 10 from J; bases not matched to a gene: 7. The CDR3 has 14 residues. Germline CDR1 is KGHSH and CDR2 is LQKENI. The CDR3 sequence: CASSPSGGIGKLFF. The CDR3 DNA follows: TGTGCCAGCTCACCTTCAGGGGGCATAGGAAAACTGTTTTTT.

The gene calls are TRBV5-4 and TRBJ2-2; no clear D. This CDR3 spans 16 amino acids. Germline V CDR1 and CDR2: SGHNT, YYREEE (reference sequence). V gave up 0 bases and J gave up 0 bases, with 9 bases separating them. CDR3 DNA: TGTGCCAGCAGCTTGGACGGACGGACGAACACCGGGGAGCTGTTTTTT. This gives the protein CASSLDGRTNTGELFF.

The genes are TRBV6-5 and TRBJ2-1; D not resolved. V shed 4 bases and J shed 3 bases, with 16 bases lying between them. The length of the CDR3 is 16 residues. Germline values: CDR1 MNHEY, CDR2 SVGAGI. The chain's CDR3 is CASSLQRIVDYNEQFF. CDR3 bases: TGTGCCAGCAGTTTACAGCGTATAGTGGACTACAATGAGCAGTTCTTC.

The chain carries TRBV7-2 and TRBJ2-5; D remains ambiguous. The V end lost 0 bases, the J end lost 2 bases, and 7 bases lay between the germline ends. CDR1 is SGHTA, CDR2 FQGNSA, per germline. This CDR3 has 14 amino acids. The CDR3 protein is CASSLASAQETQYF. The CDR3 coding sequence is TGTGCCAGCAGCTTAGCTTCAGCACAAGAGACCCAGTACTTC.

This clone was observed once. The chain links TRBV28 to TRBJ2-5; possibly TRBD1 for D (6 bases). Germline CDR1 MDHEN, CDR2 SYDVKM. There are 17 residues in the CDR3. V was cut by 2 bases and J by 1 base, with 17 bases left in between. CDR3 DNA: TGTGCCAGCAGTTTACGCCTGGCCCGGGACATCCAAGAGACCCAGTACTTC. Translated: CASSLRLARDIQETQYF.

The J gene is TRBJ1-6, the V gene TRBV5-6, with D maybe TRBD1 (6 bases). The ends were cut back, 0 bases at V and 4 bases at J, with 8 bases in the middle. In germline, CDR1 is SGHDT, CDR2 YYEEEE. The CDR3 consists of 15 residues. This chain's CDR3 is CASSLAGVYNSPLHF. The DNA for the CDR3 is TGTGCCAGCAGCTTGGCAGGGGTTTATAATTCACCCCTCCACTTT.

The chain has TRBV5-1 and TRBJ1-4; TRBD1 matches 8 bases. J lost 8 bases, V lost 0 bases, and 9 bases had no gene match. Germline CDR1 and CDR2: SGHRS and YFSETQ. CDR3 length: 16 amino acids. CDR3 coding DNA: TGCGCCAGCAGCTTGGCCCTGACAGGGGCGGGGGAAAAACTGTTTTTT. Translated: CASSLALTGAGEKLFF.

The chain combines TRBV19 with TRBJ1-6; TRBD1 aligns across 7 bases. Germline V CDR1 and CDR2: LNHDA, SQIVND (reference sequence). The CDR3 loop spans 14 amino acids. Unmatched junction bases numbered 3, after V lost 1 base and J lost 9 bases. CDR3 sequence reads: CASSIGGGASPLHF. The CDR3 coding sequence is TGTGCCAGTAGTATAGGAGGGGGCGCTTCACCCCTCCACTTT.

In this sample, this clone turned up once. This chain joins TRBV27 and TRBJ1-1; D gene ambiguous. Trimming shortened V by 8 bases and J by 3 bases, and 16 bases separated the two germline ends. Looked up from germline, CDR1 is MNHEY and CDR2 is SMNVEV (reference sequence). CDR3 length: 14 amino acids. The CDR3 DNA is TGTGCCAGCCGACGTCTCCAAGGGTACACTGAAGCTTTCTTT. Amino acid sequence: CASRRLQGYTEAFF.

The CDR3 region is CASTESVRGTGELFF. The CDR3 DNA follows: TGTGCCAGCACGGAATCGGTACGGGGCACCGGGGAGCTGTTTTTT. The V call is TRBV27, the J call TRBJ2-2, with a tentative D call TRBD2 (5 bases). Germline V gene data show CDR1 as MNHEY and CDR2 as SMNVEV (reference sequence). CDR3 length: 15 residues. Trimming stripped 7 bases from V and 4 bases from J, with 16 bases between.

The chain couples TRBV29-1 to TRBJ1-3; 8 bases agree with TRBD1. Germline values: CDR1 SQVTM, CDR2 ANQGSEA. CDR3 length equals 15 residues. Germline trimming cut 0 bases from V and 8 bases from J; bases unmatched to any gene: 9. Written as DNA, the CDR3 is TGCAGCGTTGAAGAGAGGGACAGGCTGGGATACACCATATATTTT. This sequence encodes CSVEERDRLGYTIYF.

As concerns this clone: Mismatch with germline at one junction end may stem from a read error. V and J are TRBV12-3 or TRBV12-4 and TRBJ1-3; TRBD1 agrees at 9 bases. The CDR3 has 11 residues. CDR3 nucleotides: TGCGGGACAGGGATCGGAAACACCATATATTTT. This sequence encodes CGTGIGNTIYF.

The rearrangement uses TRBV5-5 and TRBJ2-2; 7 bases map to TRBD2. There are 16 residues in the CDR3. The germline V gene has CDR1 SGHKS and CDR2 YYEKEE (reference sequence). Trimming cost V 4 bases and J 7 bases; bases outside gene matches: 13. In DNA, the CDR3 is TGTGCCAGCAGCAACGAAAGGGGAGGGTTAATCGGGGAGCTGTTTTTT. Amino acid sequence: CASSNERGGLIGELFF.

The V call is TRBV18, the J call TRBJ1-2, with TRBD1 matching 9 bases. Germline lookup yields CDR1 KGHSH and CDR2 LQKENI. The V gene end was trimmed by 5 bases and the J gene end by 8 bases; junction bases not matched to a gene: 9. CDR3 length: 14 amino acids. This chain's CDR3 is CASSSDRGPGGYTF. CDR3 DNA: TGTGCCAGCTCATCGGACAGGGGCCCGGGAGGCTACACCTTC.